The rows below give T cell receptor beta chains drawn from one sample of a study of blood T cells in healthy people across ages. MiXCR, applied by TCRdb to the 5' RACE reads, yields one record per CDR3 protein. This table has approximately 1,000,000 distinct CDR3 sequences, more than 30% appearing once. The sample comprised blood. These receptors originate from a man in his late teens or twenties in good health. Each CDR3 is given without its conserved first and last residue.

TRBV12-3/TRBV12-4,ASRNSGGTVPRTDTQY
TRBV12-3/TRBV12-4,ASTLRDFFQARRRTDTQY
TRBV4-3,ASSRGAGGTEAF
TRBV7-2,ASSLTGSTYNEQF
TRBV14,ASSDLGQQIRDTQY
TRBV20-1,SPRTRYNEQF
TRBV9,ASSVGIAHTDTQY
TRBV6-6,ASSPAMGDAGAF
TRBV20-1,SAPQGGSGNQPQH
TRBV27,ASSLAPPGQGTEAF
TRBV3-1,ASSQGTRGTEAF
TRBV10-3,AVQPPSPGTEAF
TRBV7-2,ASTSGAVNEQF
TRBV20-1,SALSFTGGAGDTQY
TRBV12-3/TRBV12-4,ASSLGQSSSYNSPLH
TRBV5-1,ASSLTPRSGANVLT
TRBV28,ASSFQGPINYEQY
TRBV20-1,SAQSRQSAYEQY
TRBV4-2,ASSQRPGGDQRYNEQY
TRBV4-3,ASSHTLAAGGPSSTDTQY
TRBV4-2,ASSQDVRVAGGYPMGELF
TRBV6-5,ASSYLPRGQETQY
TRBV5-5,ASSLSGLPIVGTQY
TRBV4-3,ASSQEAEKETQY
TRBV11-1,ASSPSLETSGNTIY
TRBV9,ASSVEGLYGYT
TRBV20-1,SASIPGRNQPQH
TRBV27,ASGLRGSIGYGYT
TRBV6-1,ASSAAAGDSSYEQY
TRBV7-2,ASSVPPGEGGYT
TRBV5-1,ASRWTGGPPDTQY
TRBV6-2/TRBV6-3,ARSYDVSSYEQY
TRBV7-2,ASSLLAGGVETQY
TRBV10-3,AISESSSRSYEQY
TRBV3-1,AVGASEGNEQF
TRBV5-1,ASRQGGALEQY
TRBV10-3,AISESQDNEQF
TRBV4-1,ASSLSKEDTQY
TRBV4-2,ASSQAGDSLSEKLF
TRBV20-1,SALEGGYNEQF
TRBV20-1,SAPGETENYGYT
TRBV4-1,ASSPPGKDSSPLH
TRBV7-2,ASSYGPPYNEQF
TRBV4-2,ASSGSGTGINYGYT
TRBV10-3,AIRTGTLNNEQF
TRBV12-3/TRBV12-4,ASSLESVNGYT
TRBV7-3,ASSSRAGGFTDTQY
TRBV6-4,ASSEQRGDNEQF
TRBV7-9,ASNTIEGTEAF